The source of this T cell receptor (beta chain) is a study of blood T cell repertoires in COVID-19. On the study more broadly: Material from acute and convalescent COVID-19 was sourced from the United States, Italy and Spain. From T cells, B-cell-depleted T cells, or PBMCs came the material, which was cDNA or gDNA.

Authors' methods: Estimation of nucleated cell counts relied on the amplification of reference gene primers. This table comes from immunoSEQ multiplex PCR, and its TCRdb copy is limited to in-frame clones, with some not included. Clone size and the V and J calls come from that table; the DNA yielded D and trimming. The sample holds more than 200,000 clones, around nine tenths seen once. Deletions cut 3 bases from V and 6 bases from J, with 11 bases between. The CDR3 sequence is 14 residues long. Germline loops: CDR1 KGHDR, CDR2 SFDVKD. The genes are TRBV24-1 and TRBJ1-5, with a weak D call TRBD1 (5 bases). The sequenced material came from peripheral blood. The sequence was obtained from an older woman with acute or convalescent COVID-19. The CDR3 coding sequence is TGTGCCACCAGTGATCGTCAGGGTGTTCAGCCCCAGCATTTT. This encodes CATSDRQGVQPQHF.